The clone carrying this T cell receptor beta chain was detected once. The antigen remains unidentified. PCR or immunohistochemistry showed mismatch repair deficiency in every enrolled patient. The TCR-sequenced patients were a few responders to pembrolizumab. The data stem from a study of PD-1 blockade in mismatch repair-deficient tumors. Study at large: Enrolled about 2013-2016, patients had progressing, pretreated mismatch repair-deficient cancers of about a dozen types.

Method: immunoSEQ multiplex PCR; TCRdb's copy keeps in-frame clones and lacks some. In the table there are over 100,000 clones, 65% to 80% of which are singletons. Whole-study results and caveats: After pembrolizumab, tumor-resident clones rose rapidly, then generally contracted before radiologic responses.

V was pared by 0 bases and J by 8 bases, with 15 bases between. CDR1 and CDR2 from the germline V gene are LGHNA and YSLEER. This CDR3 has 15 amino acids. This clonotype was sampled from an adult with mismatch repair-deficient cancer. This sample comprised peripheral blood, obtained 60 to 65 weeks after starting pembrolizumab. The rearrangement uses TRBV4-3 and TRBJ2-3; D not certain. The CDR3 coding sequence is TGCGCCAGCAGCCAAGATCAAGCATCGATCGGTACGCAGTATTTT. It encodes CASSQDQASIGTQYF.